A selection of T cell receptor beta chains follows, all from one sample in a study of naive and memory T cell subsets. TCRdb itself ran the UMI-ligation and nested PCR reads through MiXCR, one entry per CDR3 protein. The sample holds 120,000 or so distinct CDR3 sequences, 36% seen once. Sequencing was performed on central memory CD4+ T cells from blood. These TCRs come from a human donor in good health. The CDR3 runs from the conserved cysteine through the conserved F or W. Each record gives: J gene, D gene, V gene, clone size, CDR3 protein, CDR3 DNA. The D gene is left open where the match is weak. Clone size is shown for a subset of rows, as once, few, many or a class of expanded clone.

>TRBJ2-3|.|TRBV6-2/TRBV6-3|.
CASSYSPSLVGPSTDTQYF
TGTGCCAGCAGTTACTCCCCCTCGCTAGTAGGGCCGAGCACAGATACGCAGTATTTT
>TRBJ2-2|.|TRBV7-6|.
CASSLSRANTGELFF
TGTGCCAGCAGCTTAAGCAGGGCGAACACCGGGGAGCTGTTTTTT
>TRBJ2-1|TRBD1|TRBV15|.
CATSPGQGNEQFF
TGTGCCACCAGTCCGGGACAGGGAAATGAGCAGTTCTTC
>TRBJ1-2|.|TRBV5-4|few
CASSLLDSPFYGYTF
TGTGCCAGCAGCCTTTTGGACAGCCCTTTCTATGGCTACACCTTC
>TRBJ1-1|TRBD1|TRBV6-6|few
CASTGQGWNTEAFF
TGTGCCAGCACCGGACAGGGATGGAACACTGAAGCTTTCTTT
>TRBJ2-5|.|TRBV11-2|.
CASSVPRGQETQYF
TGTGCCAGCAGCGTCCCAAGGGGCCAAGAGACCCAGTACTTC
>TRBJ2-3|TRBD2|TRBV6-6|few
CAGRAGGSTDTQYF
TGTGCCGGGAGAGCGGGAGGCAGCACAGATACGCAGTATTTT
>TRBJ2-1|TRBD2|TRBV29-1|.
CSVRRGSAYNEQFF
TGCAGCGTCAGGCGCGGGAGTGCCTACAATGAGCAGTTCTTC
>TRBJ2-4|.|TRBV12-3/TRBV12-4|.
CASSLRQAITKNIQYF
TGTGCCAGCAGTTTAAGACAGGCTATAACCAAAAACATTCAGTACTTC
>TRBJ2-7|.|TRBV7-7|.
CASSSDTLGEQYF
TGTGCCAGCAGCTCCGACACCCTGGGCGAGCAGTACTTC
>TRBJ1-3|.|TRBV20-1|few
CSARRVGGGNTIYF
TGCAGTGCTCGACGTGTGGGGGGCGGAAACACCATATATTTT
>TRBJ1-5|.|TRBV30|.
CAWSVERGNQPQHF
TGTGCCTGGAGTGTGGAAAGGGGGAATCAGCCCCAGCATTTT
>TRBJ2-7|.|TRBV6-5|.
CASSYRDTYEQYF
TGTGCCAGCAGTTATCGGGACACCTACGAGCAGTACTTC
>TRBJ1-2|.|TRBV6-6|few
CASSVNRMSGYTF
TGTGCCAGCAGTGTCAACAGGATGTCTGGCTACACCTTC
>TRBJ2-7|TRBD2|TRBV6-6|few
CASRAGTSGSYEQYF
TGTGCCAGCAGGGCCGGGACTAGCGGGAGCTACGAGCAGTACTTC
>TRBJ2-7|TRBD1|TRBV20-1|.
CSARDLKDRGISYEQYF
TGCAGTGCTAGAGATCTAAAGGACAGGGGTATCTCCTACGAGCAGTACTTC
>TRBJ2-5|.|TRBV29-1|few
CSVVRQASPETQYF
TGCAGCGTTGTCCGACAAGCCTCCCCAGAGACCCAGTACTTC
>TRBJ2-7|TRBD2|TRBV6-5|.
CASSYKREGGEQYF
TGTGCCAGCAGTTACAAGCGGGAGGGTGGCGAGCAGTACTTC
>TRBJ1-4|.|TRBV6-2/TRBV6-3|few
CASRKGTDEKLFF
TGTGCCAGCAGGAAAGGGACGGATGAAAAACTGTTTTTT
>TRBJ2-1|TRBD2|TRBV18|.
CASSHAGTSGSNEQFF
TGTGCCAGCTCACATGCCGGGACTAGCGGGAGCAATGAGCAGTTCTTC
>TRBJ2-2|.|TRBV30|.
CAWDQVAGELFF
TGTGCCTGGGATCAGGTCGCCGGGGAGCTGTTTTTT
>TRBJ2-3|TRBD2|TRBV2|few
CASSEGGLAGTQYF
TGTGCCAGCAGTGAAGGCGGACTAGCTGGTACGCAGTATTTT
>TRBJ2-1|TRBD2|TRBV19|.
CASSGRRVMINEQFF
TGTGCCAGTAGCGGGAGGAGGGTGATGATCAATGAGCAGTTCTTC
>TRBJ2-3|TRBD2|TRBV6-5|.
CASSYSGLATDTQYF
TGTGCCAGCAGTTACAGCGGACTAGCCACAGATACGCAGTATTTT
>TRBJ2-1|.|TRBV12-3/TRBV12-4|.
CASSFLGADEQFF
TGTGCCAGCAGTTTTCTGGGGGCAGATGAGCAGTTCTTC
>TRBJ2-5|.|TRBV20-1|.
CSTGSPRSETQYF
TGCAGTACAGGGTCCCCTCGGTCGGAGACCCAGTACTTC
>TRBJ2-5|.|TRBV2|.
CARSEGGETQYF
TGTGCCAGGTCGGAGGGGGGGGAGACCCAGTACTTC
>TRBJ2-4|.|TRBV27|.
CASSSPQGLSNIQYF
TGTGCCAGCAGTTCTCCCCAGGGGTTATCAAACATTCAGTACTTC
>TRBJ1-2|.|TRBV30|many
CAWSAGTPSGYTF
TGTGCCTGGAGCGCCGGGACACCCTCTGGCTACACCTTC
>TRBJ2-1|.|TRBV30|.
CAWSVGGIGQFF
TGTGCCTGGAGTGTAGGAGGAATTGGGCAGTTCTTC
>TRBJ1-1|TRBD1|TRBV19|.
CASSISGAGGEAFF
TGTGCCAGTAGTATATCTGGGGCAGGGGGTGAAGCTTTCTTT
>TRBJ2-5|.|TRBV28|.
CASSDRGLLQETQYF
TGTGCCAGCAGTGACCGGGGACTTCTCCAAGAGACCCAGTACTTC
>TRBJ2-1|TRBD2|TRBV12-3/TRBV12-4|many
CASSPGTSAYNEQFF
TGTGCCAGCAGTCCCGGGACTAGCGCCTACAATGAGCAGTTCTTC